These T cell receptor beta chains were read from a single sample in a study of Graves' ophthalmopathy and Graves' hyperthyroidism. TCRdb re-analysed the multiplex PCR reads in MiXCR, keeping a single row per CDR3 protein. The sample has about 590,000 distinct CDR3 sequences, less than 45% seen once. The sample comprised peripheral blood or thyroid tissue (not recorded which). The receptor set was obtained from an adult man with Graves' hyperthyroidism. Both conserved end residues are part of each CDR3. Fields, in order: D gene, clone size, J gene, V gene, CDR3 length, CDR3 DNA, CDR3 protein. The D gene is left open where the match is weak. Not every row has a clone size; where given, it reads once, few, many or a size class.

d_gene: .
abundance: many
j_gene: TRBJ1-4
v_gene: TRBV7-9
len: 14
CDR3nt: TGTGCCAGCAGGCACACGGTAACTAGTGAAAAACTGTTTTTT
CDR3aa: CASRHTVTSEKLFF

d_gene: .
abundance: many
j_gene: TRBJ2-5
v_gene: TRBV5-5
len: 12
CDR3nt: TGTGCCAGCAGCTTTGAGGGAGAGACCCAGTACTTC
CDR3aa: CASSFEGETQYF

d_gene: .
abundance: few
j_gene: TRBJ2-2
v_gene: TRBV3-1
len: 13
CDR3nt: TGTGCCAGCAGCCAGTTATACACCGGGGAGCTGTTTTTT
CDR3aa: CASSQLYTGELFF

d_gene: TRBD1
abundance: .
j_gene: TRBJ1-1
v_gene: TRBV29-1
len: 16
CDR3nt: TGCAGCGTTGATTCGGGACAGGGGGATATCGGCACTGAAGCTTTCTTT
CDR3aa: CSVDSGQGDIGTEAFF

d_gene: .
abundance: .
j_gene: TRBJ2-7
v_gene: TRBV13
len: 18
CDR3nt: TGTGCCAGCAGCCCGACTGACCACGGGCACCCGGGGGTTTACGAGCAGTACTTC
CDR3aa: CASSPTDHGHPGVYEQYF

d_gene: .
abundance: .
j_gene: TRBJ1-5
v_gene: TRBV10-3
len: 19
CDR3nt: .
CDR3aa: CAISDRGEKLFFGSGTQHF

d_gene: .
abundance: few
j_gene: TRBJ2-5
v_gene: TRBV7-3
len: 15
CDR3nt: TGTGCCAGCAGCTGGCTACAGGGAGTTGCAGAGACCCAGTACTTC
CDR3aa: CASSWLQGVAETQYF

d_gene: TRBD2
abundance: many
j_gene: TRBJ2-5
v_gene: TRBV9
len: 14
CDR3nt: TGTGCCAGCAGCGTTAGCGGGGGCCGAGAGACCCAGTACTTC
CDR3aa: CASSVSGGRETQYF

d_gene: TRBD1
abundance: many
j_gene: TRBJ2-7
v_gene: TRBV29-1
len: 14
CDR3nt: TGCAGCGGAGCCACCCCGGGACAGGGCTACGAGCAGTACTTC
CDR3aa: CSGATPGQGYEQYF

d_gene: .
abundance: many
j_gene: TRBJ2-7
v_gene: TRBV5-1
len: 14
CDR3nt: TGCGCCAGCAGCTTGGCGGGCTCCCCTGGCGAGCAGTACTTC
CDR3aa: CASSLAGSPGEQYF

d_gene: .
abundance: many
j_gene: TRBJ1-3
v_gene: TRBV7-9
len: 16
CDR3nt: TGTGCCAGCAGCTTTTTTCGGGGCCTCTCTGGAAACACCATATATTTT
CDR3aa: CASSFFRGLSGNTIYF

d_gene: .
abundance: many
j_gene: TRBJ1-2
v_gene: TRBV7-9
len: 17
CDR3nt: TGTGCCAGCAGCCCCACACTGGGACGCACCCTGGACTATGGCTACACCTTC
CDR3aa: CASSPTLGRTLDYGYTF

d_gene: .
abundance: .
j_gene: TRBJ2-7
v_gene: TRBV4-1
len: 14
CDR3nt: TGCGCCAGCAGCCCCAGCCGGTTGGGCTACGAGCAGTACTTC
CDR3aa: CASSPSRLGYEQYF

d_gene: .
abundance: .
j_gene: TRBJ1-2
v_gene: TRBV2
len: 13
CDR3nt: TGTGCCAGCAGTGCTGAGGGGATCTCTGGAAACACCTTC
CDR3aa: CASSAEGISGNTF

d_gene: TRBD2
abundance: few
j_gene: TRBJ2-2
v_gene: TRBV13
len: 15
CDR3nt: TGTGCCAGCAGCTTAGGCGGACTAGTAACCGGGGAGCTGTTTTTT
CDR3aa: CASSLGGLVTGELFF

d_gene: TRBD1
abundance: .
j_gene: TRBJ1-2
v_gene: TRBV24-1
len: 15
CDR3nt: TGTGCCACCAGTGATGGGGGACAGGATCCCTATGGCTACACCTTC
CDR3aa: CATSDGGQDPYGYTF

d_gene: .
abundance: .
j_gene: TRBJ2-5
v_gene: TRBV15
len: 15
CDR3nt: TGTGCCACCAGCAGCTTGGCGAGGGGTGGGGAGACCCAGTACTTC
CDR3aa: CATSSLARGGETQYF

d_gene: .
abundance: few
j_gene: TRBJ1-5
v_gene: TRBV3-1
len: 16
CDR3nt: TGTGCCAGCAGCCAAGATTCGACAGCTAGCAATCAGCCCCAGCATTTT
CDR3aa: CASSQDSTASNQPQHF

d_gene: .
abundance: once
j_gene: TRBJ1-4
v_gene: TRBV7-9
len: 15
CDR3nt: TGTGCCAGCAGCTTAAAAGGAGTGAGCGCGGAAAAACTGTTTTTT
CDR3aa: CASSLKGVSAEKLFF

d_gene: .
abundance: .
j_gene: TRBJ1-5
v_gene: TRBV24-1
len: 14
CDR3nt: TGTGCCACCAGTGATCAGGGATGGGGTCAGCCCCAGCATTTT
CDR3aa: CATSDQGWGQPQHF

d_gene: TRBD2
abundance: .
j_gene: TRBJ2-1
v_gene: TRBV15
len: 14
CDR3nt: TGTGCCACCAGCAAGGGACTAGCGGGGAATGAGCAGTTCTTC
CDR3aa: CATSKGLAGNEQFF

d_gene: .
abundance: once
j_gene: TRBJ2-3
v_gene: TRBV24-1
len: 15
CDR3nt: TGTGCCAGTTTTAATGGGAAGGCGCGCACAGATACGCAGTATTTT
CDR3aa: CASFNGKARTDTQYF

d_gene: .
abundance: few
j_gene: TRBJ1-2
v_gene: TRBV5-1
len: 14
CDR3nt: TGCGCCAGCAGCCTGGGGGGCGTAGGGCATGGCTACACCTTC
CDR3aa: CASSLGGVGHGYTF

d_gene: TRBD1
abundance: .
j_gene: TRBJ1-4
v_gene: TRBV28
len: 15
CDR3nt: TGTGCCAGCAGTCCATCAGACAGGGTATGGGAAAAACTGTTTTTT
CDR3aa: CASSPSDRVWEKLFF

d_gene: TRBD1
abundance: .
j_gene: TRBJ2-7
v_gene: TRBV12-3/TRBV12-4
len: 14
CDR3nt: TGTGCCAGCAGTTCCGACAGGGCCCTCTACGAGCAGTACTTC
CDR3aa: CASSSDRALYEQYF

d_gene: TRBD2
abundance: .
j_gene: TRBJ2-2
v_gene: TRBV7-3
len: 16
CDR3nt: TGTGCCAGCAGCCCGGGACTAGCGGGACCCACCGGGGAGCTGTTTTTT
CDR3aa: CASSPGLAGPTGELFF

d_gene: .
abundance: many
j_gene: TRBJ1-1
v_gene: TRBV29-1
len: 13
CDR3nt: TGCAGCGTTGGGAAGGTGATGAACACTGAAGCTTTCTTT
CDR3aa: CSVGKVMNTEAFF

d_gene: .
abundance: .
j_gene: TRBJ2-7
v_gene: TRBV6-5
len: 16
CDR3nt: TGTGCCAGCAGTTACTCGACGGCCCCTAGCTCCTACGAGCAGTACTTC
CDR3aa: CASSYSTAPSSYEQYF

d_gene: TRBD1
abundance: .
j_gene: TRBJ1-2
v_gene: TRBV12-3/TRBV12-4
len: 13
CDR3nt: TGTGCCAGCAGACCCGGGACAGGGCATGGCTACACCTTC
CDR3aa: CASRPGTGHGYTF

d_gene: .
abundance: many
j_gene: TRBJ1-1
v_gene: TRBV6-5
len: 15
CDR3nt: TGTGCCAGCAGTTACGCTAATCCAATGAACACTGAAGCTTTCTTT
CDR3aa: CASSYANPMNTEAFF

d_gene: .
abundance: many
j_gene: TRBJ1-5
v_gene: TRBV19
len: 15
CDR3nt: TGTGCCAGTAGTATAACAGGACGGGGAAATCAGCCCCAGCATTTT
CDR3aa: CASSITGRGNQPQHF

d_gene: .
abundance: few
j_gene: TRBJ1-5
v_gene: TRBV20-1
len: 13
CDR3nt: TGCAGTGTTTCACAGGGTCTCAATCAGCCCCAGCATTTT
CDR3aa: CSVSQGLNQPQHF

d_gene: TRBD2
abundance: few
j_gene: TRBJ2-5
v_gene: TRBV9
len: 15
CDR3nt: TGTGCCAGCAGCACGGAGACCAAGCGGGGGGAGACCCAGTACTTC
CDR3aa: CASSTETKRGETQYF

d_gene: .
abundance: few
j_gene: TRBJ1-2
v_gene: TRBV7-3
len: 12
CDR3nt: TGTGCCAGCAGCCCGGACGGATTGGGCTACACCTTC
CDR3aa: CASSPDGLGYTF

d_gene: TRBD1
abundance: many
j_gene: TRBJ2-7
v_gene: TRBV12-3/TRBV12-4
len: 15
CDR3nt: TGTGCCAGCAGTTCCCCCCGGGACAGGGGCTACGAGCAGTACTTC
CDR3aa: CASSSPRDRGYEQYF

d_gene: TRBD1
abundance: .
j_gene: TRBJ2-7
v_gene: TRBV9
len: 15
CDR3nt: TGTGCCAGCAGCTACGGGGCAGGGGGCCCCTACGAGCAGTACTTC
CDR3aa: CASSYGAGGPYEQYF

d_gene: .
abundance: few
j_gene: TRBJ2-7
v_gene: TRBV5-1
len: 17
CDR3nt: TGCGCCAGCAGCTTGGGAAATTGGGGGTTAGGGGACTACGAGCAGTACTTC
CDR3aa: CASSLGNWGLGDYEQYF

d_gene: TRBD1
abundance: few
j_gene: TRBJ1-1
v_gene: TRBV30
len: 12
CDR3nt: TGTGCCGGTAGTACAGGGGGCACTGAAGCTTTCTTT
CDR3aa: CAGSTGGTEAFF

d_gene: TRBD2
abundance: .
j_gene: TRBJ2-2
v_gene: TRBV7-9
len: 16
CDR3nt: TGTGCCAGCAGCTCGACTAGCGGGACCGACACCGGGGAGCTGTTTTTT
CDR3aa: CASSSTSGTDTGELFF

d_gene: TRBD1
abundance: .
j_gene: TRBJ2-7
v_gene: TRBV7-7
len: 15
CDR3nt: TGTGCTAGCAGCCAGCGGGACAGGGGGGACTACGAGCAGTACTTC
CDR3aa: CASSQRDRGDYEQYF

d_gene: .
abundance: medium-sized
j_gene: TRBJ2-6
v_gene: TRBV2
len: 15
CDR3nt: TGTGCCAGCACTTCAGGGAGGTCTGGGGCCAACGTCCTGACTTTC
CDR3aa: CASTSGRSGANVLTF

d_gene: .
abundance: many
j_gene: TRBJ1-4
v_gene: TRBV4-2
len: 14
CDR3nt: TGTGCCAGCAGCCAGCCTGGACAGATTGAAAAACTGTTTTTT
CDR3aa: CASSQPGQIEKLFF

d_gene: TRBD1
abundance: .
j_gene: TRBJ2-7
v_gene: TRBV7-9
len: 15
CDR3nt: TGTGCCAGCAGCTCGCTGGACAGGGGGGACTACGAGCAGTACTTC
CDR3aa: CASSSLDRGDYEQYF

d_gene: .
abundance: .
j_gene: TRBJ1-5
v_gene: TRBV7-9
len: 14
CDR3nt: TGTGCCAGCGGTTTAGCGTCATACCAAGAGACCCAGCATTTT
CDR3aa: CASGLASYQETQHF

d_gene: .
abundance: many
j_gene: TRBJ1-5
v_gene: TRBV7-8
len: 16
CDR3nt: TGTGCCAGCAGCTTAAGAAGGAGCCAAAGCAATCAGCCCCAGCATTTT
CDR3aa: CASSLRRSQSNQPQHF

d_gene: .
abundance: many
j_gene: TRBJ2-2
v_gene: TRBV7-2
len: 20
CDR3nt: TGTGCCAGCAGCTTGGGCGTAGTCCGGACTGACCATTTGTACACCGGGGAGCTGTTTTTT
CDR3aa: CASSLGVVRTDHLYTGELFF

d_gene: TRBD2
abundance: many
j_gene: TRBJ2-7
v_gene: TRBV10-3
len: 18
CDR3nt: TGTGCCATCAGTGACACGGCAGGACTAGCGGGAGTTGTCTACGAGCAGTACTTC
CDR3aa: CAISDTAGLAGVVYEQYF

d_gene: .
abundance: .
j_gene: TRBJ2-3
v_gene: TRBV25-1
len: 12
CDR3nt: TGTGCCAGCAGTTCAGTGTGGGATACGCAGTATTTT
CDR3aa: CASSSVWDTQYF

d_gene: .
abundance: .
j_gene: TRBJ2-2
v_gene: TRBV6-5
len: 17
CDR3nt: TGTGCCAGCAGTTACTCTGACCCGGGACAGAACACCGGGGAGCTGTTTTTT
CDR3aa: CASSYSDPGQNTGELFF

d_gene: TRBD2
abundance: .
j_gene: TRBJ2-2
v_gene: TRBV14
len: 16
CDR3nt: TGTGCCAGCAGCGCGCTAGCGGGGCTGTCCACCGGGGAGCCGTTTTTT
CDR3aa: CASSALAGLSTGEPFF

d_gene: .
abundance: many
j_gene: TRBJ2-7
v_gene: TRBV2
len: 14
CDR3nt: TGTGCCAGCATGCCAGGTCGGAGTTCCTACGAGCAGTACTTC
CDR3aa: CASMPGRSSYEQYF

d_gene: TRBD1
abundance: many
j_gene: TRBJ1-2
v_gene: TRBV9
len: 14
CDR3nt: TGTGCCAGCAGCGTAGAAGGGGGCCTCTATGGCTACACCTTC
CDR3aa: CASSVEGGLYGYTF

d_gene: .
abundance: .
j_gene: TRBJ2-1
v_gene: TRBV29-1
len: 13
CDR3nt: TGCAGCGTTGAAAAGGGGGCGGGGAATGAGCAGTTCTTC
CDR3aa: CSVEKGAGNEQFF

d_gene: TRBD1
abundance: .
j_gene: TRBJ1-2
v_gene: TRBV4-1
len: 14
CDR3nt: TGCGCCAGCAGCACCCGGGACAGCAACTATGGCTACACCTTC
CDR3aa: CASSTRDSNYGYTF

d_gene: .
abundance: few
j_gene: TRBJ2-2
v_gene: TRBV29-1
len: 13
CDR3nt: TGCAGCGTGGACAGTTCGGGCACCGGGGAGCTGTTTTTT
CDR3aa: CSVDSSGTGELFF